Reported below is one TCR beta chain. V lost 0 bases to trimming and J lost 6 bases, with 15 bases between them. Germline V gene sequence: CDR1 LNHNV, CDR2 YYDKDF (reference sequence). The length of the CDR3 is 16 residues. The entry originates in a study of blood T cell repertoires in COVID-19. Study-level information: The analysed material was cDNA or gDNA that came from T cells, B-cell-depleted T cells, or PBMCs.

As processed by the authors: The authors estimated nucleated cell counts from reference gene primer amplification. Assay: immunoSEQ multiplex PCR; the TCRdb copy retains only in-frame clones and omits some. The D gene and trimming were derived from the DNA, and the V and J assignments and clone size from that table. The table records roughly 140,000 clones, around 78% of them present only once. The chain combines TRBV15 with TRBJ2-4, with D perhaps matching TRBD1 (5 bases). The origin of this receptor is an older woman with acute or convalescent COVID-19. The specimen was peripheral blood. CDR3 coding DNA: TGTGCCACCAGCAGAGATATAGGTGGGGCCGGAAACATTCAGTACTTC. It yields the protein CATSRDIGGAGNIQYF.